Below, 15 T cell receptor beta chains from the same sample are listed, as sequenced in a study of cytomegalovirus exposure and HLA in healthy donors. The PCR had 60 Vbeta and 13 Jbeta primers. Profiled with immunoSEQ multiplex PCR; TCRdb holds only in-frame clones, not every one. Among 140,000 to 150,000 clones listed, 78% were seen once. Sequenced material: PBMCs. The source is a female donor in good health and CMV-seronegative.

This sequence joins TRBV19 and TRBJ1-6; D not resolved. The CDR3 runs 14 residues. The germline V and J ends were trimmed by 3 bases and 7 bases, with 10 bases remaining between them. CDR1 and CDR2 from the germline V gene are LNHDA and SQIVND (reference sequence). The CDR3 reads CASSMQASNSPLHF. CDR3 DNA: TGTGCCAGTAGTATGCAGGCATCCAATTCACCCCTCCACTTT.

This clone was detected a few times. The chain combines TRBV6-1 with TRBJ1-1, with D maybe TRBD1 (5 bases). With 8 bases removed from V and 10 bases from J, the gap between germline ends came to 14 bases. This CDR3 contains 11 residues. Germline CDR1 reads MNHNS; CDR2 reads SASEGT. The CDR3 region is CASFRTRRAFF. In DNA form, the CDR3 reads TGTGCCAGCTTTCGGACAAGACGAGCTTTCTTT.

This clone has only one observation. The chain uses TRBV11-2 and TRBJ1-1; 7 bases are a match to TRBD1. The ends lost 1 base at V and 6 bases at J; junction bases unmatched: 17. Per the germline V gene, CDR1 is SGHAT and CDR2 is FQNNGV. The CDR3 extends over 18 amino acids. CDR3 sequence: CASSLGRGTVARTPEAFF. CDR3 coding DNA: TGTGCCAGCAGCTTAGGCCGAGGGACAGTAGCCCGGACCCCTGAAGCTTTCTTT. Full variable domain (rest looked up from reference TRBV11-2 and TRBJ1-1): EAGVAQSPRYKIIEKRQSVAFWCNPISGHATLYWYQQILGQGPKLLIQFQNNGVVDDSQLPKDRFSAERLKGVDSTLKIQPAKLEDSAVYLCASSLGRGTVARTPEAFFGQGTRLTVV.

V is TRBV19 and J is TRBJ1-1; 8 bases match TRBD1. The V gene end was trimmed by 7 bases and the J gene end by 5 bases; junction bases not matched to a gene: 12. The CDR3 runs 15 residues. CDR1 LNHDA and CDR2 SQIVND come from the germline V gene (reference sequence). The CDR3 coding sequence is TGTGCCAGTACCCCTAGAGCAGGGGGCGGAACTGAAGCTTTCTTT. This codes for CASTPRAGGGTEAFF.

The CDR3 loop is CASSLIGGSGATGELFF. The CDR3 bases are TGTGCCAGCAGCCTCATCGGTGGTAGCGGGGCCACCGGGGAGCTGTTTTTT. This chain links TRBV7-6 with TRBJ2-2; 8 bases map to TRBD2. The CDR3 has 17 residues. Looked up from germline, CDR1 is SGHVS and CDR2 is FNYEAQ. The junction had 12 bases not matched to a gene; V was cut back by 5 bases and J by 4 bases.

The chain uses TRBV7-8 and TRBJ2-1, with D uncertain. The CDR3 has 15 amino acids. The V gene's germline CDR1 is SGHVS and CDR2 FQNEAQ. V dropped 4 bases and J dropped 6 bases, with 16 bases sitting between them. The CDR3 nucleotides are TGTGCCAGCAGCTCCTATCGCGCCCCGGGCAATGAGCAGTTCTTC. Its protein is CASSSYRAPGNEQFF.

The gene calls are TRBV9 and TRBJ2-1, with 13 nucleotides matching TRBD2. The V gene end was trimmed by 3 bases and the J gene end by 4 bases; junction bases not matched to a gene: 7. The germline gives CDR1 SGDLS, CDR2 YYNGEE. The CDR3 contains 17 residues. The CDR3 sequence is CASSARLAGGGYNEQFF. CDR3 nucleotides: TGTGCCAGCAGCGCCCGACTAGCGGGGGGCGGGTACAATGAGCAGTTCTTC.

DNA for the CDR3: TGTGCCAGCAGTTTTGGGACTAGCGGGAGAAGGTATGAGCAGTTCTTC. Translated: CASSFGTSGRRYEQFF. This chain links TRBV27 with TRBJ2-1; 14 bases are shared with TRBD2. This CDR3 has 16 residues. Germline assignment: CDR1 MNHEY and CDR2 SMNVEV (reference sequence). V shed 3 bases and J 8 bases; nucleotides not matched to a gene: 6.

CDR3 DNA: TGTGCCAGCAGGGGGCTCGGTACTAATGAAAAACTGTTTTTT. Translating it yields CASRGLGTNEKLFF. The chain joins TRBV28 to TRBJ1-4, with D perhaps matching TRBD1 (5 bases). CDR1 and CDR2 (germline): MDHEN, SYDVKM. The germline V and J ends were trimmed by 6 bases and 2 bases, with 10 bases remaining between them. This CDR3 comprises 14 residues.

The V call is TRBV27, the J call TRBJ2-3; 15 nucleotides line up with TRBD2. Germline CDR1 MNHEY, CDR2 SMNVEV (reference sequence). V lost 1 base, J lost 3 bases, and 2 bases stayed unmatched. The CDR3 totals 17 residues. The CDR3: CASSLLGTSGRTDTQYF. The CDR3 DNA is TGTGCCAGCAGTTTATTAGGGACTAGCGGGAGGACAGATACGCAGTATTTT.

The chain is built from TRBV27 and TRBJ2-3; TRBD2 agrees at 10 bases. This CDR3 spans 16 amino acids. Germline V gene lookup returns CDR1 MNHEY and CDR2 SMNVEV (reference sequence). Losses at the gene ends were 5 bases for V and 1 base for J; bases not matched to a gene: 6. The CDR3 DNA follows: TGTGCCAGCAGTCCGGGACTAGCGTACGGCACAGATACGCAGTATTTT. This encodes CASSPGLAYGTDTQYF.

In this sample, this clone turned up once. The DNA of the CDR3 is TGTGCCAGCGGAGCAGGGAACTCCTACGAGCAGTACTTC. Its protein is CASGAGNSYEQYF. This chain uses TRBV6-1 with TRBJ2-7, with D perhaps TRBD1 (5 bases). CDR1 is MNHNS and CDR2 is SASEGT in the germline V gene. This CDR3 is built from 13 residues. V was shortened by 8 bases and J by 0 bases, with 11 bases between the two germline ends.

V is TRBV9 and J is TRBJ1-2; a possible D gene is TRBD1 (6 bases). The V end lost 3 bases, the J end lost 8 bases, and 14 bases lay between the germline ends. Germline V lookup: CDR1 SGDLS, CDR2 YYNGEE. This CDR3 has 13 residues. In DNA form, the CDR3 reads TGTGCCAGCAGCGCAACAGGGTTGGAGGGCTACACCTTC. As protein: CASSATGLEGYTF.

The chain has TRBV4-1 and TRBJ2-1; unclear D gene. This CDR3 is built from 14 residues. The germline V gene encodes CDR1 MGHRA and CDR2 YSYEKL. Between the trimmed V and J ends, which lost 2 bases and 3 bases, there was a span of 8 bases. The chain's CDR3 is CASSQNSGYNEQFF. CDR3 bases: TGCGCCAGCAGCCAAAATTCGGGCTACAATGAGCAGTTCTTC.

This clone has just a few counts. The chain couples TRBV4-1 to TRBJ1-2; 8 bases line up with TRBD1. The CDR3 has 15 residues. Germline loops: CDR1 MGHRA, CDR2 YSYEKL. Trimming at V came to 2 bases and at J to 8 bases, leaving 10 bases not matched to a gene. The CDR3 is CASSQIDRGQGGYTF. DNA for the CDR3: TGCGCCAGCAGCCAAATCGACAGGGGCCAAGGGGGCTACACCTTC.